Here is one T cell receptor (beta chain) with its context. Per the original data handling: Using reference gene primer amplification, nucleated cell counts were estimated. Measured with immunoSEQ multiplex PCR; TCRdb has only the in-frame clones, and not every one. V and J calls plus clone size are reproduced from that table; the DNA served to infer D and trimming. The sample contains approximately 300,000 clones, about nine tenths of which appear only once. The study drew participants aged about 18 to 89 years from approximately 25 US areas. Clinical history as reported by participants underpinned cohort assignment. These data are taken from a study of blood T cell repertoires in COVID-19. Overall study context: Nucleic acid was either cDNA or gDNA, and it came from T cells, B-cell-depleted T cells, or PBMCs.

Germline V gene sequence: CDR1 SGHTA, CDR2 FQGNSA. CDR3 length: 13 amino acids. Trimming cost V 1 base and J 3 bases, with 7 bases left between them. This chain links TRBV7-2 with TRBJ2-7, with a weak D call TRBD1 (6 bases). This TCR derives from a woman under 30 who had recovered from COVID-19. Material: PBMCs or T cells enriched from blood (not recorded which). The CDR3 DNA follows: TGTGCCAGCAGCTTAGGACAGGTCTACGAGCAGTACTTC. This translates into CASSLGQVYEQYF. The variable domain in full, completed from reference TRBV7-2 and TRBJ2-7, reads GAGVSQSPSNKVTEKGKDVELRCDPISGHTALYWYRQSLGQGLEFLIYFQGNSAPDKSGLPSDRFSAERTGGSVSTLTIQRTQQEDSAVYLCASSLGQVYEQYFGPGTRLTVT.